This T cell receptor beta chain emerged from a study of cytomegalovirus exposure and HLA in healthy donors. The CDR3 has 16 residues. Per the germline V gene, CDR1 is MGHRA and CDR2 is YSYEKL. Unmatched junction bases numbered 12, after V lost 3 bases and J lost 10 bases. Concerning this clone: The antigen is undetermined.

Study-wide points: Later analysis associated a missense DCLRE1C variant with TCR beta V- and J-gene trimming.

PCR primers comprised 60 Vbeta and 13 Jbeta primers. TCRdb's copy holds only in-frame clones and misses some; the assay was immunoSEQ multiplex PCR. The profile covers around 300,000 clones, with 70% to 90% appearing a single time and 2% to 3% taken by the ten largest. The sequence was collected from a woman younger than 35 in good health and CMV-seronegative. Specimen: PBMCs. The chain links TRBV4-1 to TRBJ2-1, with 10 bases fitting TRBD2. The CDR3 nucleotides are TGCGCCAGCAGCCATCCCGAACAAGCGGGGGGGCAAGAGCAGTTCTTC. Its translation: CASSHPEQAGGQEQFF.